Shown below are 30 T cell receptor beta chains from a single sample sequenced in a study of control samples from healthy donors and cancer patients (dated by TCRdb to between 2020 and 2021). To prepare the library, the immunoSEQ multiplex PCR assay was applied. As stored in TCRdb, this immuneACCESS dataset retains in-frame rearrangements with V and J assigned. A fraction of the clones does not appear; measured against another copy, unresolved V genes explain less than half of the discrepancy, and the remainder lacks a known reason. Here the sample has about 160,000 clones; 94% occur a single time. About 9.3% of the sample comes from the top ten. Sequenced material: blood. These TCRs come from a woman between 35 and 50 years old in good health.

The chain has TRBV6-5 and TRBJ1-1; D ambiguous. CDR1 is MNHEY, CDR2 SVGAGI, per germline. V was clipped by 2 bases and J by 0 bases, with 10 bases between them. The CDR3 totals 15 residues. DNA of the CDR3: TGTGCCAGCAGTTACAACAAGGCCGTGAACACTGAAGCTTTCTTT. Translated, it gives CASSYNKAVNTEAFF.

This CDR3 is CASSPTGTNYGYTF. The CDR3 DNA reads as TGTGCCAGCAGTCCTACGGGCACTAACTATGGCTACACCTTC. This sequence joins TRBV6-6 and TRBJ1-2; D not certain. CDR3 length: 14 residues. V was shortened by 5 bases and J by 0 bases, with 10 bases between the two germline ends. Germline assignment: CDR1 MNHNY and CDR2 SVGAGI (reference sequence).

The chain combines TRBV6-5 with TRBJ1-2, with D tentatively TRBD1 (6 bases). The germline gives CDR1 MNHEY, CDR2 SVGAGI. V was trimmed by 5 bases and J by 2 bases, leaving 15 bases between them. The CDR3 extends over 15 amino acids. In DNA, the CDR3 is TGTGCCAGCAGTCATCCCAGGGGACTGAACTATGGCTACACCTTC. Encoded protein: CASSHPRGLNYGYTF.

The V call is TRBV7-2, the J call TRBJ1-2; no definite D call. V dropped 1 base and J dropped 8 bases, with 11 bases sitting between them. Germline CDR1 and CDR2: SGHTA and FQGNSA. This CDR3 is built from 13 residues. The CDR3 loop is CASSLDGESGYTF. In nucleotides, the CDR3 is TGTGCCAGCAGCTTAGATGGGGAATCGGGCTACACCTTC.

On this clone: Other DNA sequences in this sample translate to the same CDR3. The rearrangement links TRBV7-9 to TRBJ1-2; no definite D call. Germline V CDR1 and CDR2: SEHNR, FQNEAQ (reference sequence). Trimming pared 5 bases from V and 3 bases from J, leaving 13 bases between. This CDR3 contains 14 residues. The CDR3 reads CASSPSTGYYGYTF. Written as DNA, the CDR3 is TGTGCCAGCAGCCCAAGTACGGGGTACTATGGCTACACCTTC.

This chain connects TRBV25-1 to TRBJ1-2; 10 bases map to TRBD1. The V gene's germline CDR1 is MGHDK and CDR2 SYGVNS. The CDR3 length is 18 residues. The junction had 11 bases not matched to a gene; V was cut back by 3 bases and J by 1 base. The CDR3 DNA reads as TGTGCCAGCAGTGACCCCTTGGGACAGGGGCGGAATAACTATGGCTACACCTTC. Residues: CASSDPLGQGRNNYGYTF.

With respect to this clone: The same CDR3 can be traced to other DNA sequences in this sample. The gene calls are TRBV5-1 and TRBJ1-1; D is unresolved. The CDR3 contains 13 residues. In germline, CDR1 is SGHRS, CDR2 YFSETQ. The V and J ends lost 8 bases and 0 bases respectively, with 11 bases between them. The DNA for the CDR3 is TGCGCCAGTTCGGGTGGCCTGAACACTGAAGCTTTCTTT. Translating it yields CASSGGLNTEAFF.

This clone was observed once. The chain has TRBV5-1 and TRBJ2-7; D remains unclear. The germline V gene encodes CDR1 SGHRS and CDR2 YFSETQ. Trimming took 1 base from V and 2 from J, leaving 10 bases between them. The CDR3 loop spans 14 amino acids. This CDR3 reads CASSLLPGPYEQYF. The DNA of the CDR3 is TGCGCCAGCAGCTTGTTGCCAGGCCCCTACGAGCAGTACTTC.

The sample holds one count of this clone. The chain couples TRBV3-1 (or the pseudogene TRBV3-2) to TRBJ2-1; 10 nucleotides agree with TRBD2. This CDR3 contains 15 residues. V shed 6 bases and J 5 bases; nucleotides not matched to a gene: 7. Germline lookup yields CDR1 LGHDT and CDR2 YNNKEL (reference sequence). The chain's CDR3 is CASRSLAGDHNEQFF. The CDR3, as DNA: TGTGCCAGCAGGTCCCTAGCGGGGGACCACAATGAGCAGTTCTTC.

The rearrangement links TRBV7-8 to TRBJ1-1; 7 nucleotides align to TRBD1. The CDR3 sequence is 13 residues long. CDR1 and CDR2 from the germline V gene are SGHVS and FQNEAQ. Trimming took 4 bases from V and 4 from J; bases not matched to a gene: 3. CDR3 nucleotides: TGTGCCAGCAGCTCCAGGACAGGCACTGAAGCTTTCTTT. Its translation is CASSSRTGTEAFF.

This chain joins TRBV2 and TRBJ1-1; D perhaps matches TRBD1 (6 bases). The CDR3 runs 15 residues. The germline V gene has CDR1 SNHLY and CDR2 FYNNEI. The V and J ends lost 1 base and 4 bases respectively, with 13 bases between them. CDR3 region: CASSEGAGASTEAFF. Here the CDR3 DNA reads TGTGCCAGCAGTGAAGGGGCGGGGGCGAGCACTGAAGCTTTCTTT.

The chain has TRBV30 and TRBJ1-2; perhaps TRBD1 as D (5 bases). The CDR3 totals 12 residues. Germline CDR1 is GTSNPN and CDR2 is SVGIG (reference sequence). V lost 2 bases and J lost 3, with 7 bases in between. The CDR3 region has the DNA TGTGCCTGGAGTATAGGGGACTATGGCTACACCTTC. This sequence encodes CAWSIGDYGYTF.

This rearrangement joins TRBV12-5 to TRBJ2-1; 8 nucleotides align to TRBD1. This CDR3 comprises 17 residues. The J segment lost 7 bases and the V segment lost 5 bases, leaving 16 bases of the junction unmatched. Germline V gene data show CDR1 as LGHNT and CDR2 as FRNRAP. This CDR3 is CASGILTGDGMANEQFF. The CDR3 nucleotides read TGTGCTAGTGGTATACTGACAGGGGACGGAATGGCTAATGAGCAGTTCTTC.

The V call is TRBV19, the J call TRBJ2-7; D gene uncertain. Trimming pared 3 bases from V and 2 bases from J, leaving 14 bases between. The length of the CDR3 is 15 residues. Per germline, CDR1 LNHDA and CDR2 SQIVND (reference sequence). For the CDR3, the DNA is TGTGCCAGTAGTATTACCTCCGACTTAGCCTACGAGCAGTACTTC. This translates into CASSITSDLAYEQYF.

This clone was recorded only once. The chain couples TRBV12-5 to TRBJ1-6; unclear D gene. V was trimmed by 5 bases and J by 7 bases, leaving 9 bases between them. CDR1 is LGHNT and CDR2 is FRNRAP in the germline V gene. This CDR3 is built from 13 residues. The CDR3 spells CASGQTENSPLHF. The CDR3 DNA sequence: TGTGCTAGTGGTCAGACCGAGAATTCACCCCTCCACTTT.

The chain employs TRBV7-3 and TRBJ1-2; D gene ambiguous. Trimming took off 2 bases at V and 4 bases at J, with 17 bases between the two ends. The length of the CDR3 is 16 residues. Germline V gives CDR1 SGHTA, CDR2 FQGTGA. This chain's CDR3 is CASSLPGSPVFYGYTF. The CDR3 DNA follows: TGTGCCAGCAGCTTACCGGGCAGTCCCGTCTTCTATGGCTACACCTTC.

CDR3 nucleotide sequence: TGCGCCAGCAGCCCCGGACAGGGCGGCTCACCCCTCCACTTT. This gives the protein CASSPGQGGSPLHF. The V call is TRBV5-1, the J call TRBJ1-6; the match to TRBD1 covers 8 bases. The CDR3 totals 14 residues. Germline lookup yields CDR1 SGHRS and CDR2 YFSETQ. J was trimmed by 10 bases and V by 4 bases; bases with no gene match: 7.

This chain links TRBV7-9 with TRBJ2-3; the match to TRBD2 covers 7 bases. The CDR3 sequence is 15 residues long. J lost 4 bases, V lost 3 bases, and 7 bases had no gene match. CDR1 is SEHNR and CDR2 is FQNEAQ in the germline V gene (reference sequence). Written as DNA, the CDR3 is TGTGCCAGCAGCTTGGGGAGAGGGAGGGCAGATACGCAGTATTTT. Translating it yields CASSLGRGRADTQYF.

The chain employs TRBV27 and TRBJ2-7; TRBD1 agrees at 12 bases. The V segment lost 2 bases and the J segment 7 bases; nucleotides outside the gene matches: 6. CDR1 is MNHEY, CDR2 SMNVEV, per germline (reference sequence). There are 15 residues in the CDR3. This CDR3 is CASSLRGQGAREQYF. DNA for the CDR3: TGTGCCAGCAGTTTACGGGGACAGGGGGCTCGGGAGCAGTACTTC.

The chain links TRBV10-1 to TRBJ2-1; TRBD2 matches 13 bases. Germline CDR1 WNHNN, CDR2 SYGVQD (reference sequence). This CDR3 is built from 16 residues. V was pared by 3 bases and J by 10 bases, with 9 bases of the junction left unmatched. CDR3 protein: CASSDSGLAGAPEQFF. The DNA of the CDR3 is TGCGCCAGCAGTGATTCCGGACTAGCGGGAGCTCCGGAGCAGTTCTTC.

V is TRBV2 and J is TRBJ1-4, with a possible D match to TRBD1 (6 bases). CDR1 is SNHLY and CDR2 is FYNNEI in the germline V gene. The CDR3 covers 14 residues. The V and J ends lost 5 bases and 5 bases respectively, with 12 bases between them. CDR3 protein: CASSKDRTNEKLFF. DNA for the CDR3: TGTGCCAGCAGTAAGGACAGAACGAATGAAAAACTGTTTTTT.

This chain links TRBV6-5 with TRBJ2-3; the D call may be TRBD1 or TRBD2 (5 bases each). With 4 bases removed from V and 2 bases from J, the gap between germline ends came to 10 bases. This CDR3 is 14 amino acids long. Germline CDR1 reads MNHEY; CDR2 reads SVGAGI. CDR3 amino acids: CASSSGPSTDTQYF. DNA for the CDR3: TGTGCCAGCAGTTCGGGACCTTCCACAGATACGCAGTATTTT.

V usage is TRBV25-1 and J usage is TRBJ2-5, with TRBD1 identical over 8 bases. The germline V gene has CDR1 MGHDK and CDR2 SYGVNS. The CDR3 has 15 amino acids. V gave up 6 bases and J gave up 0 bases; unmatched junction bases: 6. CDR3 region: CASRPGQAYQETQYF. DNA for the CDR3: TGTGCCAGCAGACCGGGACAGGCGTACCAAGAGACCCAGTACTTC.

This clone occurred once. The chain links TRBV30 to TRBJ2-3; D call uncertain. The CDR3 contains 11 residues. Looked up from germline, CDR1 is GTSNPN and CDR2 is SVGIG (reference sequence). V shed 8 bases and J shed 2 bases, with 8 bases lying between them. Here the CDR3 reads CARESTDTQYF. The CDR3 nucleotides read TGTGCCCGCGAATCCACAGATACGCAGTATTTT.

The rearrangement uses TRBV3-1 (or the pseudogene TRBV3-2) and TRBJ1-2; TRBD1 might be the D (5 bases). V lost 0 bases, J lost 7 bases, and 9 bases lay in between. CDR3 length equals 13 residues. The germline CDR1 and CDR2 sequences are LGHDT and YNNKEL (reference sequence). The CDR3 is CASSQDRVGGYTF. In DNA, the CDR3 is TGTGCCAGCAGCCAAGACAGGGTGGGTGGCTACACCTTC.

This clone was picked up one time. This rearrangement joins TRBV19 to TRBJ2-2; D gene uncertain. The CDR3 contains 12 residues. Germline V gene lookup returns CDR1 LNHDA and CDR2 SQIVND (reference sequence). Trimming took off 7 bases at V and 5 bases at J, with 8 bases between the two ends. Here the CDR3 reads CASKSYTGELFF. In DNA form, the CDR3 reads TGTGCCAGTAAATCTTATACCGGGGAGCTGTTTTTT.

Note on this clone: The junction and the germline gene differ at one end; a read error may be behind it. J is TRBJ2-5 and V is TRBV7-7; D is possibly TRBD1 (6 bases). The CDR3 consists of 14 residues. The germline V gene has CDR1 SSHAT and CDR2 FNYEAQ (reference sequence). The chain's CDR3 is CASSVQGQRETQYF. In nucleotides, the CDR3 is TGTGCTAGCAGTGTCCAGGGGCAGCGAGAGACCCAGTACTTC.

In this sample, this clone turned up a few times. The CDR3 loop reads CASSQLENQPQHF. CDR3 in DNA: TGCGCCAGCAGCCAGTTAGAGAATCAGCCCCAGCATTTT. The rearrangement joins TRBV4-1 to TRBJ1-5, with unresolved D. Trimming took off 3 bases at V and 4 bases at J, with 7 bases between the two ends. This CDR3 has 13 amino acids. Germline CDR1 MGHRA, CDR2 YSYEKL.

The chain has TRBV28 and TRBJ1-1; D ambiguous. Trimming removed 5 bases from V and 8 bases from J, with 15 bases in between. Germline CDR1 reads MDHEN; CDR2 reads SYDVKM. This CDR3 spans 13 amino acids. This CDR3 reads CASSLGRFSEAFF. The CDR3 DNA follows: TGTGCCAGCAGTCTTGGGAGGTTCTCGGAAGCTTTCTTT.

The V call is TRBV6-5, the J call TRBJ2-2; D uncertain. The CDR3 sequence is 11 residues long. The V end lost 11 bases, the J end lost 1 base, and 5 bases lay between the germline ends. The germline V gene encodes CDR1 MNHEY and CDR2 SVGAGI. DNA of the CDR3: TGTGCCTGCGGGAACACCGGGGAGCTGTTTTTT. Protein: CACGNTGELFF.